There are a few counts of the clone carrying this T cell receptor beta chain. CDR3 length equals 15 residues. V was shortened by 1 base and J by 6 bases, with 16 bases between the two germline ends. The germline V gene encodes CDR1 DFQATT and CDR2 SNEGSKA (reference sequence). The source of the sample is a study of identical twins. TCRdb recomputed calls from the 5' RACE reads with MiXCR, one row per CDR3 protein. The data hold about 250,000 distinct CDR3 sequences, with 7.5% observed a single time. This sample was also put to use in a study of yellow fever vaccine responses in identical twins.

Sequenced material: CD8+ T cells sorted from blood. The V call is TRBV20-1, the J call TRBJ2-4; D gene unclear. This sequence originates from a woman aged 18-29 years in good health. The CDR3 spells CSARARRDGVNIQYF. CDR3 coding DNA: TGCAGTGCTAGAGCCCGGAGAGATGGGGTAAACATTCAGTACTTC.